This T cell receptor (beta chain) derives from a study of blood T cells in healthy people across ages. Study-level findings and limits: The CMV status of each donor remained undetermined, and this could have confounded shifts in expanded clonotypes. As age increased, TCR beta diversity per million T cells fell in a roughly linear fashion.

This clonotype was picked up a small number of times. Its antigen is not known. Using a J-beta primer mix together with a sample-barcoded 5' primer, a second PCR was run for roughly 7 to 12 cycles. TCRdb ran MiXCR on the 5' RACE reads and lists one entry per CDR3 protein. The table has more than 500,000 distinct CDR3 sequences, about 25% seen once. Sequenced material: blood. This sequence was found in a woman between 65 and 79 years old in good health.

In DNA form, the CDR3 reads TGCGCCAGCAGGTGGGACAGAGATCAGCCCCAGCATTTT. Its translation: CASRWDRDQPQHF. The V gene is TRBV5-1, the J gene TRBJ1-5; 7 nucleotides agree with TRBD1. CDR3 size: 13 residues. V lost 5 bases to trimming and J lost 5 bases; unmatched junction nucleotides: 4. The germline gives CDR1 SGHRS, CDR2 YFSETQ.